One sample yielded the 18 T cell receptor beta chains listed below, sequenced in a study of blood T cell repertoires in COVID-19. Here immunoSEQ multiplex PCR was the method, and the copy in TCRdb shows in-frame clones only, minus some. The sample has about 65,000 clones; about 81% are singletons. Material: peripheral blood. The receptors originated from a man at least 80 years old with acute or convalescent COVID-19.

V usage is TRBV7-8 and J usage is TRBJ1-4; the D gene is possibly TRBD1 (5 bases). V was clipped by 0 bases and J by 7 bases, with 9 bases between them. The CDR3 runs to 14 residues. Per germline, CDR1 SGHVS and CDR2 FQNEAQ. In DNA, the CDR3 is TGTGCCAGCAGCTTAGCGGGGGGAGGTGAAAAACTGTTTTTT. This gives the protein CASSLAGGGEKLFF.

The chain recombines TRBV6-1 with TRBJ1-2, with 10 bases fitting TRBD1. Germline CDR1 and CDR2: MNHNS and SASEGT. CDR3 length: 13 amino acids. The trim removed 3 bases at V and 5 bases at J, leaving 0 bases unmatched. The CDR3 sequence: CASSEGQGYGYTF. DNA for the CDR3: TGTGCCAGCAGTGAGGGACAGGGGTATGGCTACACCTTC.

The rearrangement links TRBV7-6 to TRBJ2-2; 10 nucleotides match TRBD1. There are 15 residues in the CDR3. Germline trimming cut 1 base from V and 7 bases from J; bases unmatched to any gene: 3. Germline V gives CDR1 SGHVS, CDR2 FNYEAQ. Written as DNA, the CDR3 is TGTGCCAGCAGCTTAGGACAGGGGGCCGGCGGGGAGCTGTTTTTT. Translation gives CASSLGQGAGGELFF.

The chain carries TRBV5-1 and TRBJ1-1, with TRBD1 matching 9 bases. The CDR3 sequence is 14 residues long. The V gene's germline CDR1 is SGHRS and CDR2 YFSETQ. V dropped 4 bases and J dropped 4; count of bases not matched to a gene: 5. The CDR3 spells CASSRVDRGTEAFF. CDR3 bases: TGCGCCAGCAGCCGAGTGGACAGGGGCACTGAAGCTTTCTTT.

The rearrangement joins TRBV5-1 to TRBJ2-5, with 12 nucleotides matching TRBD2. The CDR3 contains 15 residues. CDR1 and CDR2 (germline): SGHRS, YFSETQ. V trimming: 0 bases; J trimming: 5 bases; junction bases outside the gene matches: 2. DNA of the CDR3: TGCGCCAGCAGCTTGGCGCTAGCGGGGGGGGAGACCCAGTACTTC. Translation: CASSLALAGGETQYF.

V and J are TRBV5-1 and TRBJ1-1; D gene unclear. Germline V gives CDR1 SGHRS, CDR2 YFSETQ. The CDR3 loop spans 14 amino acids. V lost 4 bases, J lost 4 bases, and 14 bases lay in between. CDR3: CASSTTVYGTEAFF. The CDR3, as DNA: TGCGCCAGCAGCACCACCGTCTACGGCACTGAAGCTTTCTTT.

A note on this clone: A read error may produce the germline difference seen at one junction end. The V gene is TRBV3-1 (or the pseudogene TRBV3-2), the J gene TRBJ2-7, with 9 bases aligning to TRBD1. Germline V gives CDR1 LGHDT, CDR2 YNNKEL (reference sequence). CDR3 size: 11 residues. This CDR3 is CASRGGQGFFF. The DNA of the CDR3 is TGTGCCAGCAGAGGAGGACAGGGGTTCTTTTTC.

This clone came up a few times. The CDR3 here is CASSLWRERYGYTF. The DNA for the CDR3 is TGTGCCAGCAGCTTATGGCGGGAGAGGTATGGCTACACCTTC. The chain carries TRBV13 and TRBJ1-2; no definite D call. Trimming took 2 bases from V and 5 from J, leaving 12 bases between them. Germline CDR1 PRHDT, CDR2 FYEKMQ (reference sequence). The CDR3 has 14 amino acids.

This chain's CDR3 is CASSYIGAPNEKLFF. DNA of the CDR3: TGTGCCAGCAGTTACATTGGGGCCCCTAATGAAAAACTGTTTTTT. The chain combines TRBV6-6 with TRBJ1-4; D perhaps matches TRBD1 (5 bases). The germline gives CDR1 MNHNY, CDR2 SVGAGI (reference sequence). CDR3 length equals 15 residues. Trimming pared 2 bases from V and 3 bases from J, leaving 10 bases between.

The rearrangement uses TRBV6-5 and TRBJ1-1; D is possibly TRBD1 (6 bases). The germline CDR1 and CDR2 sequences are MNHEY and SVGAGI. The CDR3 is 13 amino acids. With 0 bases removed from V and 10 bases from J, the gap between germline ends came to 12 bases. CDR3 protein: CASSYSWGQGAFF. The CDR3 DNA sequence: TGTGCCAGCAGTTACTCGTGGGGGCAAGGAGCTTTCTTT.

This clone was picked up a small number of times. The chain carries TRBV6-6 and TRBJ1-6; 7 nucleotides align to TRBD1. Germline V lookup: CDR1 MNHNY, CDR2 SVGAGI (reference sequence). This CDR3 spans 14 amino acids. V was pared by 8 bases and J by 5 bases, with 6 bases of the junction left unmatched. The CDR3 nucleotides are TGTGCCAGCGGTGGACAGGCGGATAATTCACCCCTCCACTTT. Translation: CASGGQADNSPLHF.

This chain uses TRBV25-1 with TRBJ2-2; D not resolved. This CDR3 is built from 13 residues. Germline lookup yields CDR1 MGHDK and CDR2 SYGVNS. Trimming left V 2 bases short and J 1 base short, with 2 bases between. The CDR3 DNA follows: TGTGCCAGCAGTGAACAGAACACCGGGGAGCTGTTTTTT. Protein: CASSEQNTGELFF.

The chain employs TRBV2 and TRBJ2-7, with D perhaps TRBD1 (6 bases). Trimming took off 6 bases at V and 1 base at J, with 16 bases between the two ends. CDR1 and CDR2 from the germline V gene are SNHLY and FYNNEI. The CDR3 is 15 residues long. The CDR3, as DNA: TGTGCCAGCAGGGCGGACAGCGGCGGATCCTACGAGCAGTACTTC. Its protein product is CASRADSGGSYEQYF. The whole variable domain, filled in from reference TRBV2 and TRBJ2-7, reads EPEVTQTPSHQVTQMGQEVILRCVPISNHLYFYWYRQILGQKVEFLVSFYNNEISEKSEIFDDQFSVERPDGSNFTLKIRSTKLEDSAMYFCASRADSGGSYEQYFGPGTRLTVT.

This chain uses TRBV2 with TRBJ1-3; no clear D gene. The CDR3 length is 14 residues. Trimming stripped 5 bases from V and 0 bases from J, with 8 bases between. The V gene's germline CDR1 is SNHLY and CDR2 FYNNEI. CDR3 sequence reads: CASSRDFSGNTIYF. The CDR3 coding sequence is TGTGCCAGCAGTAGAGATTTCTCTGGAAACACCATATATTTT. Using reference TRBV2 and TRBJ1-3 for the parts outside the CDR3, the full variable domain is EPEVTQTPSHQVTQMGQEVILRCVPISNHLYFYWYRQILGQKVEFLVSFYNNEISEKSEIFDDQFSVERPDGSNFTLKIRSTKLEDSAMYFCASSRDFSGNTIYFGEGSWLTVV.

The genes are TRBV11-3 and TRBJ1-1, with 9 positions matching TRBD1. V gave up 2 bases and J gave up 2 bases; unmatched junction bases: 3. CDR1 is SGHNT, CDR2 YENEEA, per germline. The CDR3 is 15 residues long. The CDR3 sequence: CASSLTGGKNTEAFF. In DNA form, the CDR3 reads TGTGCCAGCAGCTTAACAGGGGGCAAAAACACTGAAGCTTTCTTT.

The rearrangement joins TRBV4-2 to TRBJ2-2; possible D gene TRBD1, 6 bases. The CDR3 is made up of 16 amino acids. V shed 4 bases and J shed 3 bases, with 15 bases lying between them. Germline values: CDR1 LGHNA, CDR2 YNFKEQ. The CDR3 DNA reads as TGTGCCAGCAGCCGACAGGCTCTATCGGACACCGGGGAGCTGTTTTTT. Translating gives CASSRQALSDTGELFF.

The genes are TRBV7-8 and TRBJ2-2, with TRBD1 matching 9 bases. Germline CDR1 reads SGHVS; CDR2 reads FQNEAQ. The V gene end was trimmed by 5 bases and the J gene end by 6 bases; junction bases not matched to a gene: 10. The CDR3 length is 16 residues. Here the CDR3 reads CASSASGTGRSGELFF. The DNA for the CDR3 is TGTGCCAGCAGCGCCTCCGGGACAGGGCGTTCCGGGGAGCTGTTTTTT.

The V and J genes are TRBV18 and TRBJ1-2; the match to TRBD1 covers 10 bases. V gave up 3 bases and J gave up 4 bases; unmatched junction bases: 11. The CDR3 has 17 residues. Germline V gene data show CDR1 as KGHSH and CDR2 as LQKENI. The CDR3 DNA follows: TGTGCCAGCTCACCTTACCGGGACAGGGGCGAAAGCTATGGCTACACCTTC. It yields the protein CASSPYRDRGESYGYTF.